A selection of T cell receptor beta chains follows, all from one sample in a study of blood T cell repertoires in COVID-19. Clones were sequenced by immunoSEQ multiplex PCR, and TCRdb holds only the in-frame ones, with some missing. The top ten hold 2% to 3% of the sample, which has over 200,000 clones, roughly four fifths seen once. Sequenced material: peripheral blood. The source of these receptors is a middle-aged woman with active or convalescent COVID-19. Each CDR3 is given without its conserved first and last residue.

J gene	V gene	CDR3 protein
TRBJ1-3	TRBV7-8	ASSLALSPSPSGNTIY
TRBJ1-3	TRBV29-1	SVEGGGVSGNTIY
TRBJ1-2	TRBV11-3	ASGGQIFLNYGYT
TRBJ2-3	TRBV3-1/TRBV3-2	ASSPSDRGIYDTQY
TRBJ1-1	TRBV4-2	ASNGQGYTEAF
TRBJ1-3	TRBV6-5	ASSYSAGYTIY
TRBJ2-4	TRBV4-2	ASSQTRESLNIQY
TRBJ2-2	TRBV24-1	ATSDYSGGSTGELF
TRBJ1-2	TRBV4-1	ASSQDPGNGANYGYT
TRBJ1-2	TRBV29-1	SVGSGSGGYGYT
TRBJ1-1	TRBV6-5	ASSTQGLYDTEAF
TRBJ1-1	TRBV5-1	ASSPGDSMLVMNTEAF
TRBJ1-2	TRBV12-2	ASRFGPGTGGYT
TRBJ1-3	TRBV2	ASSETALGGGRSGNTIY
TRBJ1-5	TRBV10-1	ARGKTGPNSNQPQH
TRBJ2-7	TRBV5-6	ASSSPTGRLSYEQY
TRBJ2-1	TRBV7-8	ASSRRWRDSYNEQF